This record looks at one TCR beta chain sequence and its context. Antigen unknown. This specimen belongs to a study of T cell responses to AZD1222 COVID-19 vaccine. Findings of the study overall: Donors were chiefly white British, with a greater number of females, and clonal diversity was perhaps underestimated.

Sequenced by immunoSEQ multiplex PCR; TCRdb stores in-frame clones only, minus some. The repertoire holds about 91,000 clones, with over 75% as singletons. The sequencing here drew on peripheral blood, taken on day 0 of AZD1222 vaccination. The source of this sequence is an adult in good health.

This chain's CDR3 is CASTGTVYGYTF. For the CDR3, the DNA is TGTGCCAGCACCGGGACAGTCTATGGCTACACCTTC. The rearrangement uses TRBV28 and TRBJ1-2, with TRBD1 matching 7 bases. Unmatched junction bases numbered 3, after V lost 7 bases and J lost 4 bases. Germline loops: CDR1 MDHEN, CDR2 SYDVKM. CDR3 length equals 12 residues.